This T cell receptor beta chain derives from a study of blood T cells in healthy people across ages. Across the study: Template switching retrieved approximately one barcoded beta molecule for each two T cells. Study-wide results and limits: The recorded TCR beta diversity per million T cells decreased in a roughly linear manner with age.

Points on this clonotype: Its antigen is undetermined.

A second PCR of 7 to 11 cycles used a sample-barcoded 5' primer and a J-beta primer mix. TCRdb recomputed calls from the 5' RACE reads with MiXCR, one row per CDR3 protein. The data contain 800,000 or so distinct CDR3 sequences, less than 60% of them singletons. Germline lookup yields CDR1 SGHVS and CDR2 FNYEAQ. CDR3 length: 19 residues. Germline trimming cut 1 base from V and 9 bases from J; bases unmatched to any gene: 17. V and J are TRBV7-6 and TRBJ2-1; TRBD2 matches at 11 bases. The sequence was obtained from a man older than 75 in good health. The material sequenced was blood. The CDR3: CASSLDPPGLAGFWGEQFF. The CDR3 bases are TGTGCCAGCAGCTTAGACCCCCCCGGACTAGCGGGCTTTTGGGGTGAGCAGTTCTTC.